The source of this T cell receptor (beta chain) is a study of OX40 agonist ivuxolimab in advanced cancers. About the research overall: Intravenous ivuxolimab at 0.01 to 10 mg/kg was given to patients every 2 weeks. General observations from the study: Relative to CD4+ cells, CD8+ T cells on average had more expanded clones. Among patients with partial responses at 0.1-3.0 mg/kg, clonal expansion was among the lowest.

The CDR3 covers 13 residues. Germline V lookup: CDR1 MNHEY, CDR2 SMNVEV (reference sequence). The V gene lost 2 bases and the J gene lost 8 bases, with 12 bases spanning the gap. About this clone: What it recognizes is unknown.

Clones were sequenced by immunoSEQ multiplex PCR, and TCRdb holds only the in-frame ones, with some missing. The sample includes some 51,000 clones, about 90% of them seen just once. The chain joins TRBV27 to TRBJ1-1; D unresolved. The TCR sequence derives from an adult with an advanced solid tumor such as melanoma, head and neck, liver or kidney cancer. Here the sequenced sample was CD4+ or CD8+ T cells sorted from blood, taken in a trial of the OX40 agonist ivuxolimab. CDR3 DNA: TGTGCCAGCAGTTTAACCCACATAGGGGAAGCTTTCTTT. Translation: CASSLTHIGEAFF.